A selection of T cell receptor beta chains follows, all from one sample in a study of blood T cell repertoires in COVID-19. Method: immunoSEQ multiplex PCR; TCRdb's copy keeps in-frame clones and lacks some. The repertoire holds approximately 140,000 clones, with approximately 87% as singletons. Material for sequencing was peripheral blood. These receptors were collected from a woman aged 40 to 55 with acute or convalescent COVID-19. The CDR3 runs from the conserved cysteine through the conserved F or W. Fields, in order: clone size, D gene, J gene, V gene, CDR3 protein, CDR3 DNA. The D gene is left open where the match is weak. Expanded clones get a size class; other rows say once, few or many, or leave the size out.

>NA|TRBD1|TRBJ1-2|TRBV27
CATLRTGSLYGYTF
TGTGCCACACTAAGGACAGGGTCCCTCTATGGCTACACCTTC
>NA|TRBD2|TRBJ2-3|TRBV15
CATSSDGSVTAGGPTYTQYF
TGTGCCACCAGCAGCGACGGTTCAGTAACAGCGGGAGGGCCCACATATACGCAGTATTTT
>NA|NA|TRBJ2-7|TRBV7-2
CASSPGLSPYEQYF
TGTGCCAGCAGCCCCGGACTATCTCCCTACGAGCAGTACTTC
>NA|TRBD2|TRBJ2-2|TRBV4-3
CASSQARSASGRFANTGELFF
TGCGCCAGCAGCCAAGCGAGATCAGCTAGCGGGAGGTTCGCGAACACCGGGGAGCTGTTTTTT
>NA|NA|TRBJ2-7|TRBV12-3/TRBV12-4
CASSLAGAGEQYF
TGTGCCAGCAGTTTAGCGGGGGCCGGCGAGCAGTACTTC
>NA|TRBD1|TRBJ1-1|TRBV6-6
CASSWTGGREAFF
TGTGCCAGCAGTTGGACAGGGGGACGGGAAGCTTTCTTT
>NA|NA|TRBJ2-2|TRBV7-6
CASSLGRGWGTGELFF
TGTGCCAGCAGCTTGGGCAGGGGTTGGGGCACCGGGGAGCTGTTTTTT
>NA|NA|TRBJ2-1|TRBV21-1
CASSSGPRREPYNEQFF
TGTGCCAGCAGCAGTGGCCCCCGGCGGGAGCCCTACAATGAGCAGTTCTTC
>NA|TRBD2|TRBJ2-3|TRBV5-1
CASLASGGGTDTQYF
TGCGCCAGCCTAGCTAGCGGGGGAGGCACAGATACGCAGTATTTT
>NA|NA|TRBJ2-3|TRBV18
CASSPLTPTASTDTQYF
TGTGCCAGCTCACCGCTGACCCCGACAGCTAGCACAGATACGCAGTATTTT
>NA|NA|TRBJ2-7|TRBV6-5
CASKGAVDEQYF
TGTGCCAGCAAAGGGGCGGTGGACGAGCAGTACTTC
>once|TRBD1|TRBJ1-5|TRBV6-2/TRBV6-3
CASSYLGQGNQPQHF
TGTGCCAGCAGTTACTTAGGACAGGGCAATCAGCCCCAGCATTTT
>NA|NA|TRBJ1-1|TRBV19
CASSGPDSMNTEAFF
TGTGCCAGTAGTGGGCCGGACAGTATGAACACTGAAGCTTTCTTT
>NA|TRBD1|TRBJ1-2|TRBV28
CASSRTGGYGYTF
TGTGCCAGCAGTCGCACAGGGGGTTATGGCTACACCTTC
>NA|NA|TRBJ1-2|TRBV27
CASSPRGGPGYGYTF
TGTGCCAGCTCCCCCCGAGGGGGACCAGGCTATGGCTACACCTTC
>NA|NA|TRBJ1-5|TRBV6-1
CASSRYSGGNQPQHF
TGTGCCAGCAGCCGTTATAGTGGAGGCAATCAGCCCCAGCATTTT